Shown below are 9 T cell receptor beta chains from a single sample sequenced in a study of blood T cell repertoires in COVID-19. Assay: immunoSEQ multiplex PCR; the TCRdb copy retains only in-frame clones and omits some. The sample contains 150,000 to 180,000 clones, about 89% of which appear only once. The sample consisted of peripheral blood. These receptors were collected from a man aged 45 to 65 with acute or convalescent COVID-19.

This clone came up once. The J gene is TRBJ2-4, the V gene TRBV18; perhaps TRBD2 as D (5 bases). V dropped 3 bases and J dropped 6 bases, with 12 bases sitting between them. This CDR3 contains 14 residues. Per germline, CDR1 KGHSH and CDR2 LQKENI. The CDR3 spells CASSPSSFGNIQYF. The CDR3, as DNA: TGTGCCAGCTCACCGTCTAGCTTCGGAAACATTCAGTACTTC.

This clone is a singleton in its sample. The rearrangement joins TRBV29-1 to TRBJ1-2; 8 positions match TRBD1. The CDR3 extends over 15 amino acids. The trim removed 2 bases at V and 2 bases at J, leaving 7 bases unmatched. The germline V gene has CDR1 SQVTM and CDR2 ANQGSEA. The CDR3 sequence is CSVESSDRANYGYTF. The DNA of the CDR3 is TGCAGCGTTGAATCATCGGACAGGGCCAACTATGGCTACACCTTC.

The chain uses TRBV7-9 and TRBJ2-2, with TRBD1 identical over 7 bases. CDR3 length: 15 residues. The V segment lost 1 base and the J segment 4 bases; nucleotides outside the gene matches: 3. The germline CDR1 and CDR2 sequences are SEHNR and FQNEAQ (reference sequence). The CDR3 loop reads CASSLGDRTTGELFF. The CDR3 nucleotides read TGTGCCAGCAGCTTAGGGGACAGAACCACCGGGGAGCTGTTTTTT.

This clone was found once. The gene calls are TRBV19 and TRBJ1-1; D not resolved. The V gene lost 7 bases and the J gene lost 5 bases, with 14 bases spanning the gap. The CDR3 extends over 13 amino acids. In germline, CDR1 is LNHDA, CDR2 SQIVND (reference sequence). The CDR3 spells CASIRETRTEAFF. In nucleotides, the CDR3 is TGTGCCAGTATTCGGGAAACGAGGACTGAAGCTTTCTTT.

This CDR3 is CASSFTDRMAYEQYV. For the CDR3, the DNA is TGTGCCAGCAGCTTTACCGACAGAATGGCCTACGAGCAGTACGTC. The chain couples TRBV5-5 to TRBJ2-7; D may be TRBD1 (5 bases). There are 15 residues in the CDR3. V was trimmed by 2 bases and J by 2 bases, leaving 14 bases between them. Germline loops: CDR1 SGHKS, CDR2 YYEKEE (reference sequence).

The V and J genes are TRBV2 and TRBJ1-1; D uncertain. The ends were cut back, 3 bases at V and 4 bases at J, with 12 bases in the middle. Germline lookup yields CDR1 SNHLY and CDR2 FYNNEI. The CDR3 runs to 14 residues. The CDR3 DNA sequence: TGTGCCAGCAGTGAGGAGCGGCAGTTCACTGAAGCTTTCTTT. Protein: CASSEERQFTEAFF.

A few counts support this clone. The rearrangement joins TRBV19 to TRBJ1-2, with D unclear. The germline V gene encodes CDR1 LNHDA and CDR2 SQIVND (reference sequence). The V and J ends lost 3 bases and 7 bases respectively, with 18 bases between them. The CDR3 runs 15 residues. Written as DNA, the CDR3 is TGTGCCAGTAGTATTAACGATCGGGGTCTCGGTGGCTACACCTTC. Translating it yields CASSINDRGLGGYTF.

The chain links TRBV5-4 to TRBJ2-1; D possibly corresponds to TRBD1 (6 bases). Germline V gene lookup returns CDR1 SGHNT and CDR2 YYREEE (reference sequence). The V end was cut by 5 bases, the J end by 3 bases, with 9 bases between. CDR3 length: 13 residues. CDR3 DNA: TGTGCCAGCAGGACGGACAGCTACAATGAGCAGTTCTTC. Translation gives CASRTDSYNEQFF.

The CDR3 DNA sequence: TGTGCCAGCAGCTTTGGTCAGGGGGACGGCTACACCTTC. It codes for CASSFGQGDGYTF. This chain connects TRBV7-3 to TRBJ1-2, with 7 bases lining up with TRBD1. V dropped 3 bases and J dropped 8; count of bases not matched to a gene: 6. The CDR3 is 13 residues long. Germline assignment: CDR1 SGHTA and CDR2 FQGTGA.